Each of the 21 T cell receptor beta chains below was sequenced from the same sample in a study of beta chain features in type 1 diabetes. Isolated RNA was reverse transcribed in full, so expressed TCRB transcripts were sequenced. Only in-frame clones appear in the TCRdb table, and some are missing; sequencing was by immunoSEQ multiplex PCR. Counted here are some 240,000 clones, roughly 17% occurring once; the ten biggest clones make up 0.085%. Antigen specificity for these receptors is unknown. Whole-study findings and limits: For Type 1 diabetes patients, all four CD4+ subsets carried TCRB CDR3s that were moderately but significantly shorter.

Input material: naive CD4+ T cells from blood. The receptors originated from a man aged 25-40 years with type 1 diabetes.

The rearrangement links TRBV10-3 to TRBJ2-3, with D uncertain. The germline V gene encodes CDR1 ENHRY and CDR2 SYGVKD. The length of the CDR3 is 14 residues. Trimming shortened V by 10 bases and J by 4 bases, and 18 bases separated the two germline ends. The CDR3 here is CATQPWLEPDTQYF. CDR3 bases: TGTGCCACCCAACCCTGGTTGGAACCAGATACGCAGTATTTT.

The V and J genes are TRBV4-2 and TRBJ2-3; a possible D gene is TRBD1 (6 bases). The CDR3 loop spans 15 amino acids. CDR1 and CDR2 from the germline V gene are LGHNA and YNFKEQ. V lost 4 bases and J lost 2, with 13 bases in between. The CDR3 loop reads CASSLYGQLTDTQYF. CDR3 nucleotide sequence: TGTGCCAGCAGCCTATACGGACAGCTCACAGATACGCAGTATTTT.

This clone was seen only a few times. This chain's CDR3 is CASSDAGSYNEQFF. The CDR3 region has the DNA TGTGCCAGCAGTGATGCGGGCTCCTACAATGAGCAGTTCTTC. The chain links TRBV25-1 to TRBJ2-1; maybe TRBD2 (5 bases). CDR3 length equals 14 residues. The V end was cut by 3 bases, the J end by 0 bases, with 6 bases between. Germline V lookup: CDR1 MGHDK, CDR2 SYGVNS.

The chain uses TRBV15 and TRBJ1-3; D is perhaps TRBD1 (6 bases). V lost 1 base and J lost 0, with 7 bases in between. Germline V lookup: CDR1 LNHNV, CDR2 YYDKDF (reference sequence). The CDR3 runs to 15 residues. As DNA, the CDR3 is TGTGCCACCAGCAGAGGACAGGACTCTGGAAACACCATATATTTT. As protein: CATSRGQDSGNTIYF.

This chain joins TRBV5-4 and TRBJ1-2; D gene uncertain. Trimming removed 4 bases from V and 8 bases from J, with 15 bases in between. Germline values: CDR1 SGHNT, CDR2 YYREEE (reference sequence). The CDR3 has 13 residues. The CDR3 DNA is TGTGCCAGCAGCGGCGGACTGGAAGGGGGCTACACCTTC. This codes for CASSGGLEGGYTF.

The chain uses TRBV6-5 and TRBJ2-1; D unresolved. In germline, CDR1 is MNHEY, CDR2 SVGAGI. Trimming took off 6 bases at V and 5 bases at J, with 11 bases between the two ends. CDR3 length: 13 residues. CDR3 protein: CASRLPGNNEQFF. For the CDR3, the DNA is TGTGCCAGCAGACTCCCAGGAAACAATGAGCAGTTCTTC.

This CDR3 reads CASSQASSGPGNEQFF. CDR3 DNA sequence: TGCGCCAGCAGCCAAGCTTCTAGCGGCCCCGGGAATGAGCAGTTCTTC. V is TRBV4-3 and J is TRBJ2-1; 7 bases align to TRBD2. The ends lost 1 base at V and 7 bases at J; junction bases unmatched: 10. Germline V CDR1 and CDR2: LGHNA, YSLEER. This CDR3 has 16 amino acids.

There are a few counts of this clone. The chain links TRBV29-1 to TRBJ1-1; D uncertain. Trimming cost V 5 bases and J 2 bases, with 12 bases left between them. Germline values: CDR1 SQVTM, CDR2 ANQGSEA. This CDR3 is built from 13 residues. CDR3 sequence: CSVTPSGNTEAFF. CDR3 DNA sequence: TGCAGCGTTACCCCATCCGGTAACACTGAAGCTTTCTTT.

Only a few counts were recorded for this clone. In DNA form, the CDR3 reads TGTGCCAGCAGTTTAACGGGTAACTCCTACGAGCAGTACTTC. Translated: CASSLTGNSYEQYF. The rearrangement uses TRBV28 and TRBJ2-7; no clear D gene. Germline V lookup: CDR1 MDHEN, CDR2 SYDVKM. The CDR3 loop spans 14 amino acids. Trimming pared 2 bases from V and 0 bases from J, leaving 8 bases between.

This clone was counted between two and nine times. The V gene is TRBV29-1, the J gene TRBJ2-7; unclear D gene. The CDR3 consists of 15 residues. Germline CDR1 reads SQVTM; CDR2 reads ANQGSEA. The V end lost 2 bases, the J end lost 1 base, and 15 bases lay between the germline ends. Written as DNA, the CDR3 is TGCAGCGTTGAACAAGGTGTCGGAACTTCCTACGAGCAGTACTTC. It encodes CSVEQGVGTSYEQYF.

The chain is built from TRBV9 and TRBJ2-5; a weak D match, TRBD1 (5 bases). The V end was cut by 3 bases, the J end by 1 base, with 13 bases between. Germline loops: CDR1 SGDLS, CDR2 YYNGEE. The CDR3 runs 15 residues. Written as DNA, the CDR3 is TGTGCCAGCAGCGCCCGTGGACATTTCCAAGAGACCCAGTACTTC. It encodes CASSARGHFQETQYF.

This clone has more than one count but fewer than ten. The chain links TRBV9 to TRBJ2-7, with D perhaps being TRBD1 or TRBD2 (5 bases each). The CDR3 contains 13 residues. V dropped 4 bases and J dropped 5 bases, with 13 bases sitting between them. CDR1 is SGDLS, CDR2 YYNGEE, per germline. CDR3 protein: CASSFSGRHEQYF. CDR3 bases: TGTGCCAGCAGCTTCTCGGGGCGGCACGAGCAGTACTTC. The full variable domain, with the rest looked up from reference TRBV9 and TRBJ2-7, is DSGVTQTPKHLITATGQRVTLRCSPRSGDLSVYWYQQSLDQGLQFLIQYYNGEERAKGNILERFSAQQFPDLHSELNLSSLELGDSALYFCASSFSGRHEQYFGPGTRLTVT.

The sample holds a few counts of this clone. This chain links TRBV5-1 with TRBJ1-4, with TRBD1 as a possible D gene (6 bases). The V and J ends lost 0 bases and 3 bases respectively, with 15 bases between them. Germline-derived CDR1 and CDR2 are SGHRS and YFSETQ. CDR3 length: 17 residues. Here the CDR3 reads CASSLDTVKGANEKLFF. In DNA form, the CDR3 reads TGCGCCAGCAGCTTGGACACCGTCAAGGGGGCTAATGAAAAACTGTTTTTT.

This chain joins TRBV7-9 and TRBJ2-1; D is unclear. The CDR3 runs to 14 residues. Trimming removed 5 bases at V and 0 bases at J, with 8 bases between. Per the germline V gene, CDR1 is SEHNR and CDR2 is FQNEAQ (reference sequence). Written as DNA, the CDR3 is TGTGCCAGCAGCCGAAGGGTCTCCTACAATGAGCAGTTCTTC. It codes for CASSRRVSYNEQFF.

In its sample, this clone was seen a few times. The chain recombines TRBV10-3 with TRBJ1-4; TRBD1 is a possible D gene (6 bases). Trimming took off 2 bases at V and 12 bases at J, with 7 bases between the two ends. Per the germline V gene, CDR1 is ENHRY and CDR2 is SYGVKD. CDR3 length: 11 amino acids. The CDR3 here is CAISEAGELFF. DNA for the CDR3: TGTGCCATCAGTGAGGCAGGGGAACTGTTTTTT.

The V and J genes are TRBV6-6 and TRBJ2-7; a weak D match, TRBD1 (6 bases). V lost 2 bases and J 0 bases, leaving 8 bases between the germline ends. The CDR3 sequence is 14 residues long. Germline values: CDR1 MNHNY, CDR2 SVGAGI (reference sequence). The CDR3 here is CASSYRQDSYEQYF. CDR3 bases: TGTGCCAGCAGTTACCGACAGGACTCCTACGAGCAGTACTTC.

The chain joins TRBV28 to TRBJ1-2; tentative D call: TRBD1 (5 bases). V was clipped by 5 bases and J by 0 bases, with 10 bases between them. The CDR3 contains 14 residues. Germline V lookup: CDR1 MDHEN, CDR2 SYDVKM. The CDR3 loop is CASSRTNANYGYTF. The CDR3 DNA follows: TGTGCCAGCAGTCGGACAAACGCTAACTATGGCTACACCTTC.

The table lists this clone with a few counts. V and J are TRBV4-1 and TRBJ1-2, with TRBD1 matching over 7 bases. The CDR3 extends over 13 amino acids. V shed 6 bases, J shed 4 bases, and the junction held 5 bases outside the gene matches. Germline CDR1 is MGHRA and CDR2 is YSYEKL. CDR3 in DNA: TGCGCCAGCAGGGCGACAGGGCCCTATGGCTACACCTTC. It is translated as CASRATGPYGYTF.

In its sample, this clone was seen a few times. V and J are TRBV30 and TRBJ1-2; D gene ambiguous. Deletions cut 0 bases from V and 5 bases from J, with 7 bases between. Germline values: CDR1 GTSNPN, CDR2 SVGIG (reference sequence). The CDR3 is 12 residues long. The CDR3 sequence: CAWSVSVYGYTF. CDR3 nucleotide sequence: TGTGCCTGGAGTGTATCCGTATATGGCTACACCTTC.

The chain joins TRBV5-6 to TRBJ1-3; weak D call: TRBD1 (6 bases). CDR1 and CDR2 from the germline V gene are SGHDT and YYEEEE. This CDR3 has 14 amino acids. V was trimmed by 5 bases and J by 1 base, leaving 10 bases between them. As DNA, the CDR3 is TGTGCCAGCAGAGTCACAGGGTCTGGAAACACCATATATTTT. This gives the protein CASRVTGSGNTIYF.

The gene calls are TRBV29-1 and TRBJ2-7; maybe TRBD2 (6 bases). The CDR3 has 15 amino acids. V lost 3 bases, J lost 3 bases, and 18 bases lay in between. Germline values: CDR1 SQVTM, CDR2 ANQGSEA. The CDR3 DNA sequence: TGCAGCGTTGATTTCCGGAGGGGAGGCCTCTACGAGCAGTACTTC. It translates to CSVDFRRGGLYEQYF.